Included here is one T cell receptor (beta chain) sequence, with context. The source of the sample is a study of blood T cell repertoires in COVID-19. Study-level information: PBMCs, B-cell-depleted T cells, or T cells were the source of the cDNA or gDNA that made up the material.

Per the original methods: Amplification of reference gene primers was used by the study to estimate nucleated cell counts. TCRdb's table, derived via immunoSEQ multiplex PCR, lists solely in-frame clones and lacks some. V, J and clone size are those of that table, while D and trimming were read from the DNA. Among under 550,000 clones, about 90% were seen once, and the ten largest hold 0.8% to 0.85%. V was shortened by 5 bases and J by 3 bases, with 10 bases between the two germline ends. The CDR3 length is 14 residues. Germline V gives CDR1 LNHDA, CDR2 SQIVND (reference sequence). While infection was still active, Seattle patients were enrolled and then followed longitudinally.

The sequencing input was peripheral blood. This TCR was recovered from a young man with COVID-19, enrolled during active disease. The rearrangement links TRBV19 to TRBJ1-4; possible D gene TRBD1, 6 bases. The CDR3 loop is CASSEGGANEKLFF. CDR3 coding DNA: TGTGCCAGTAGTGAAGGGGGAGCTAATGAAAAACTGTTTTTT.